What follows is one TCR beta chain and its context. Its target is unknown. Then a second PCR, running about 7 to 11 cycles, was carried out with a sample-barcoded 5' primer and a J-beta primer mix. In TCRdb, the 5' RACE reads were re-called with MiXCR into one record per CDR3 protein. The sample holds about 1.5 million distinct CDR3 sequences, roughly 43% seen once. CDR1 is DFQATT and CDR2 is SNEGSKA in the germline V gene (reference sequence). The CDR3 has 14 residues. The data derive from a study of blood T cells in healthy people across ages. Study-wide findings and caveats: Comparison with aged donors showed that long-lived donors had more naive CD4+ cells and higher diversity.

V and J are TRBV20-1 and TRBJ2-7; D may be TRBD1 (5 bases). The DNA end is a closer match to TRBJ2-5, so the J assignment may be wrong. Sequencing was done on a sample of blood. This receptor was obtained from a woman younger than 30 in good health. The CDR3 DNA reads TGCAGTGCTAGCCAACGGGCAGGGCCAGAGACCCAGTACTTC. As protein: CSASQRAGPETQYF.